This TCR beta chain came from a study of blood T cell repertoires in COVID-19. Germline V gives CDR1 SQVTM, CDR2 ANQGSEA. This CDR3 has 11 residues. V dropped 3 bases and J dropped 2 bases, with 5 bases sitting between them. Assay: immunoSEQ multiplex PCR; the TCRdb copy retains only in-frame clones and omits some. The sample contains almost 200,000 clones, 80% to 90% of which appear only once. The J gene is TRBJ2-7, the V gene TRBV29-1; D call uncertain. Sequencing was performed on peripheral blood. The TCR sequence derives from a woman between 65 and 79 years old with acute or convalescent COVID-19. The CDR3 DNA sequence: TGCAGCGTTGACACAACCTACGAGCAGTACTTC. Translation: CSVDTTYEQYF.